The TCR beta chain under discussion was sequenced for a study of T cell repertoires in cytomegalovirus infection. A word on this clonotype: Its specificity is unknown.

Trimming removed 2 bases from V and 6 bases from J, with 17 bases in between. The length of the CDR3 is 15 residues. Germline V CDR1 and CDR2: MGHRA, YSYEKL. TCRdb reprocessed the reads via MiXCR and lists one record per CDR3 protein. The sample consists of a few hundred thousand distinct CDR3 sequences, 25% of them appearing once. The receptor's source is a human donor in good health (CMV status not recorded). Some clones in this sample may be carry-over from other donors' samples. The chain joins TRBV4-1 to TRBJ2-7; maybe TRBD2 (6 bases). The sequenced sample was cultured PBMCs, obtained from culture after CMV antigen stimulation. The CDR3 DNA reads as TGCGCCAGCAGCCAACTGACCGGGACTTCCGTCGAGCAGTACTTC. Translation gives CASSQLTGTSVEQYF.